Listed here are 23 T cell receptor beta chains from one sample, sequenced in a study of cytomegalovirus exposure and HLA in healthy donors. Profiled with immunoSEQ multiplex PCR; TCRdb holds only in-frame clones, not every one. The table shows around 140,000 clones, with roughly 87% occurring only once. Sample: PBMCs. These TCRs come from a man aged 18 to 30 in good health and CMV-seropositive.

The rearrangement links TRBV6-1 to TRBJ2-7; no firm D call. The CDR3 is made up of 14 amino acids. CDR1 is MNHNS, CDR2 SASEGT, per germline. V was cut by 4 bases and J by 3 bases, with 13 bases left in between. CDR3 amino acids: CASSASVEYYEQYF. The CDR3 DNA is TGTGCCAGCAGTGCGAGCGTAGAGTACTACGAGCAGTACTTC.

V is TRBV2 and J is TRBJ2-7; 9 bases agree with TRBD2. After removal of 8 bases from V and 0 bases from J, the junction contained 5 bases not matched to a gene. There are 14 residues in the CDR3. The V gene's germline CDR1 is SNHLY and CDR2 FYNNEI. The CDR3 loop is CASLQRGASYEQYF. The CDR3 nucleotides read TGTGCCAGCCTCCAGCGGGGGGCCTCCTACGAGCAGTACTTC.

V usage is TRBV5-1 and J usage is TRBJ2-5; D ambiguous. V lost 1 base, J lost 1 base, and 8 bases lay in between. Germline V gene data show CDR1 as SGHRS and CDR2 as YFSETQ. The CDR3 has 14 amino acids. The CDR3 nucleotides read TGCGCCAGCAGCTTGCAAGCTAGCCAAGAGACCCAGTACTTC. It yields the protein CASSLQASQETQYF. Using reference TRBV5-1 and TRBJ2-5 for the parts outside the CDR3, the full variable domain is KAGVTQTPRYLIKTRGQQVTLSCSPISGHRSVSWYQQTPGQGLQFLFEYFSETQRNKGNFPGRFSGRQFSNSRSEMNVSTLELGDSALYLCASSLQASQETQYFGPGTRLLVL.

V gene TRBV4-2 combines with J gene TRBJ2-2; the match to TRBD1 covers 7 bases. CDR3 size: 17 residues. The V gene end was trimmed by 2 bases and the J gene end by 2 bases; junction bases not matched to a gene: 8. Germline V gene lookup returns CDR1 LGHNA and CDR2 YNFKEQ. The CDR3 nucleotides read TGTGCCAGCAGCCAAAAGACAACAGGGGTAAACACCGGGGAGCTGTTTTTT. Amino acids: CASSQKTTGVNTGELFF.

The V gene is TRBV28, the J gene TRBJ1-2, with D hard to call. This CDR3 region has 13 residues. Trimming stripped 10 bases from V and 7 bases from J, with 19 bases between. Germline assignment: CDR1 MDHEN and CDR2 SYDVKM. The CDR3 loop reads CATLNRESSGYTF. CDR3 nucleotide sequence: TGTGCCACTCTTAACCGGGAAAGTAGTGGCTACACCTTC.

This clone was seen a few times. The CDR3 protein is CASDRGPAGGTEAFF. CDR3 nucleotide sequence: TGTGCCAGCGACAGGGGACCGGCAGGGGGGACTGAAGCTTTCTTT. The J gene is TRBJ1-1, the V gene TRBV6-1; 8 nucleotides line up with TRBD1. Germline values: CDR1 MNHNS, CDR2 SASEGT. With 8 bases clipped from V and 5 bases from J, the junction kept 13 bases outside the gene matches. This CDR3 comprises 15 residues.

The V gene is TRBV28, the J gene TRBJ1-5; D might be TRBD1 (5 bases). The CDR3 contains 15 residues. With 3 bases removed from V and 6 bases from J, the gap between germline ends came to 15 bases. Germline CDR1 is MDHEN and CDR2 is SYDVKM. The CDR3, as DNA: TGTGCCAGCAGTTTTCGTCACAGGTACGGTCAGCCCCAGCATTTT. Its protein is CASSFRHRYGQPQHF.

This rearrangement joins TRBV18 to TRBJ1-2, with D tentatively TRBD1 (6 bases). This CDR3 spans 18 amino acids. V lost 4 bases, J lost 0 bases, and 21 bases lay in between. Germline values: CDR1 KGHSH, CDR2 LQKENI. The CDR3: CASSHGAGDLSANYGYTF. CDR3 in DNA: TGTGCCAGCTCACACGGTGCAGGGGATCTGTCGGCTAACTATGGCTACACCTTC.

This clone was seen more than once but under ten times. The CDR3 sequence: CASSDSGTGGPLHF. In DNA form, the CDR3 reads TGTGCCAGCAGTGACTCCGGGACAGGGGGCCCCCTCCACTTT. The rearrangement uses TRBV6-4 and TRBJ1-6, with 12 bases aligning to TRBD1. The germline CDR1 and CDR2 sequences are MRHNA and SNTAGT. The CDR3 has 14 amino acids. V shed 0 bases and J 13 bases; nucleotides not matched to a gene: 1.

The chain links TRBV27 to TRBJ2-4; tentative D call: TRBD1 (5 bases). Trimming removed 3 bases from V and 8 bases from J, with 11 bases in between. The germline CDR1 and CDR2 sequences are MNHEY and SMNVEV (reference sequence). This CDR3 is built from 13 residues. The CDR3 nucleotides are TGTGCCAGCAGTTTTTCCAGGGTTGACATTCAGTACTTC. It codes for CASSFSRVDIQYF.

The chain joins TRBV5-1 to TRBJ1-4; weak D call: TRBD1 (5 bases). This CDR3 has 16 amino acids. The V end lost 4 bases, the J end lost 5 bases, and 18 bases lay between the germline ends. CDR1 and CDR2 from the germline V gene are SGHRS and YFSETQ. CDR3 sequence reads: CASSRILQASNEKLFF. In DNA, the CDR3 is TGCGCCAGCAGCCGGATCCTACAGGCCTCGAATGAAAAACTGTTTTTT.

The V call is TRBV19, the J call TRBJ2-3; D is unclear. Germline V gives CDR1 LNHDA, CDR2 SQIVND (reference sequence). V was clipped by 3 bases and J by 0 bases, with 4 bases between them. CDR3 length: 13 residues. The CDR3 DNA reads as TGTGCCAGTAGTATGACTAGCACAGATACGCAGTATTTT. It is translated as CASSMTSTDTQYF.

This chain's CDR3 is CASSLLFSGGSDTQYF. The CDR3 nucleotides are TGTGCCAGCAGCTTATTGTTTAGCGGGGGGTCAGATACGCAGTATTTT. The chain carries TRBV11-2 and TRBJ2-3; 10 nucleotides agree with TRBD2. Trimming cost V 2 bases and J 4 bases; bases outside gene matches: 6. Germline V gives CDR1 SGHAT, CDR2 FQNNGV. The CDR3 has 16 amino acids.

Written as DNA, the CDR3 is TGTGCCAGCTCACTGAGTAGGGGGGGCCACGAGCAGTACTTC. Encoded protein: CASSLSRGGHEQYF. V gene TRBV18 combines with J gene TRBJ2-7; a possible D gene is TRBD2 (7 bases). Germline V CDR1 and CDR2: KGHSH, LQKENI. Between the trimmed V and J ends, which lost 4 bases and 5 bases, there was a span of 15 bases. The CDR3 length is 14 residues.

This rearrangement joins TRBV6-1 to TRBJ1-5; D possibly corresponds to TRBD1 (5 bases). Germline loops: CDR1 MNHNS, CDR2 SASEGT. The CDR3 contains 15 residues. V was cut by 3 bases and J by 1 base, with 10 bases left in between. In DNA form, the CDR3 reads TGTGCCAGCAGTGAGGCAGGGATAAGCAATCAGCCCCAGCATTTT. Translated: CASSEAGISNQPQHF.

The sample holds one count of this clone. The CDR3 loop reads CSASPEAIQYF. CDR3 nucleotides: TGCAGTGCTTCCCCCGAGGCGATTCAGTACTTC. The V call is TRBV20-1, the J call TRBJ2-4, with D uncertain. The CDR3 is made up of 11 amino acids. The germline CDR1 and CDR2 sequences are DFQATT and SNEGSKA (reference sequence). V was pared by 5 bases and J by 10 bases, with 12 bases between.

V usage is TRBV6-5 and J usage is TRBJ2-3; a weak D match, TRBD1 (6 bases). Trimming took off 0 bases at V and 4 bases at J, with 11 bases between the two ends. CDR3 size: 15 residues. Germline values: CDR1 MNHEY, CDR2 SVGAGI. As DNA, the CDR3 is TGTGCCAGCAGTTACTCTGGGGGCTGGGCAGATACGCAGTATTTT. Its protein is CASSYSGGWADTQYF.

The rearrangement links TRBV10-1 to TRBJ1-2, with D unclear. CDR1 is WNHNN, CDR2 SYGVQD, per germline (reference sequence). CDR3 length: 13 residues. Trimming took off 11 bases at V and 8 bases at J, with 21 bases between the two ends. CDR3 protein: CASQDQRGGGYTF. In DNA form, the CDR3 reads TGCGCCTCCCAAGACCAGCGGGGAGGAGGCTACACCTTC.

This clone was counted between two and nine times. The J gene is TRBJ1-2, the V gene TRBV6-5, with D possibly being TRBD1 (6 bases). V lost 5 bases, J lost 9 bases, and 19 bases lay in between. Germline V gene data show CDR1 as MNHEY and CDR2 as SVGAGI. CDR3 length equals 14 residues. The CDR3 DNA reads TGTGCCAGCAGTCCACAGGGAGCCGCGGCGAGCTACACCTTC. Its translation: CASSPQGAAASYTF.

The rearrangement joins TRBV4-1 to TRBJ2-3, with TRBD1 matching 8 bases. Germline lookup yields CDR1 MGHRA and CDR2 YSYEKL. The CDR3 sequence is 16 residues long. V lost 5 bases, J lost 2 bases, and 9 bases stayed unmatched. The CDR3 DNA sequence: TGCGCCAGCAGCGCCTTGACAGGGGATTACACAGATACGCAGTATTTT. Translating gives CASSALTGDYTDTQYF.

The rearrangement uses TRBV7-9 and TRBJ2-1, with 11 bases aligning to TRBD2. The CDR3 is 15 amino acids. CDR1 and CDR2 (germline): SEHNR, FQNEAQ (reference sequence). The V and J ends lost 4 bases and 5 bases, in that order; junction bases with no gene match: 4. The CDR3 nucleotides read TGTGCCAGCAGCTCTCTAGCGGGAGGTGACAATGAGCAGTTCTTC. Amino acid sequence: CASSSLAGGDNEQFF.

The chain carries TRBV5-8 and TRBJ2-1, with 11 bases that match TRBD2. Germline CDR1 SGHTS, CDR2 YDEGEE. The CDR3 runs to 16 residues. The junction had 3 bases not matched to a gene; V was cut back by 0 bases and J by 4 bases. The CDR3 protein is CASSLVGTSGYNEQFF. CDR3 coding DNA: TGTGCCAGCAGCTTGGTCGGGACTAGCGGATACAATGAGCAGTTCTTC.

CDR3 sequence reads: CASSLGDASSGNTIYF. For the CDR3, the DNA is TGTGCCAGCAGCTTGGGAGATGCTAGCTCTGGAAACACCATATATTTT. V gene TRBV5-4 combines with J gene TRBJ1-3; D ambiguous. The CDR3 sequence is 16 residues long. In germline, CDR1 is SGHNT, CDR2 YYREEE (reference sequence). Trimming took 0 bases from V and 0 from J, leaving 10 bases between them.